Detailed here is one T cell receptor (beta chain). CDR3 size: 13 residues. V was clipped by 6 bases and J by 7 bases, with 16 bases between them. Per germline, CDR1 SGHAT and CDR2 FQNNGV. This specimen belongs to a study of response to subunit inactivated influenza vaccine. TCRdb re-analysed the RT-PCR reads in MiXCR, keeping a single row per CDR3 protein. There are about 620,000 distinct CDR3 sequences in the sample; around 11% occur only once, and about 11% lies in the top ten. These data also featured in a second study, about T cells expressing NK-cell markers. That paper states: It was by 5'RACE template switching with UMIs that TCR beta cDNA was made. Sorted CD3+CD56-NKG2C+, CD3+CD56+NKG2C- and CD3+CD56+NKG2C+ T cells were the source of the TCR beta repertoires. About 1.0-7.0% of CD8+ T cells in a handful of donors belonged to dominant NKG2C+ clonotypes. The CD3+CD56-NKG2C+ fraction was also led by these clonotypes in several donors. HCMV specificity of the expanded NKG2C+ T cell clones was not established.

The specimen comprised PBMCs from blood, sampled on the day of vaccination. The receptor's source is a man aged 45-65 years who received an inactivated influenza vaccine. J is TRBJ2-7 and V is TRBV11-2; TRBD1 or TRBD2 may be the D gene (6 bases each). The CDR3 region has the DNA TGTGCCAGCAGTCCCGTTGGGGGGCTGGAGCAGTACTTC. It codes for CASSPVGGLEQYF.